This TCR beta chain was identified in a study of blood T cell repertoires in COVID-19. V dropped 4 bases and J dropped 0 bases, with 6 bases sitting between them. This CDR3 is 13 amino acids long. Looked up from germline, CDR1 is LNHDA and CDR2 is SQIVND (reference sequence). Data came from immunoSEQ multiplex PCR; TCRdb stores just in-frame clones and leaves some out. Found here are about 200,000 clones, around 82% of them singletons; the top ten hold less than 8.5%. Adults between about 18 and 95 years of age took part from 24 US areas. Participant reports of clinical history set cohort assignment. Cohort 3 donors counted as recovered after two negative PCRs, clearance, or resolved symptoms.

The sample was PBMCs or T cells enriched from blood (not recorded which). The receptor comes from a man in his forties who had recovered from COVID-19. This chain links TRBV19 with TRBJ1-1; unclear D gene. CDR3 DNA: TGTGCCAGTAGTACGGTCCTGAACACTGAAGCTTTCTTT. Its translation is CASSTVLNTEAFF.